The clone carrying this TCR beta chain was recorded once. The CDR3 is made up of 15 amino acids. J gave up 6 bases and V 0 bases, and 4 bases lay outside the gene matches. Germline V gene data show CDR1 as SGHTA and CDR2 as FQGNSA. The table came from immunoSEQ multiplex PCR; TCRdb's copy has only in-frame clones and leaves some out. There are roughly 2 million clones in the sample; almost 96% occur only once, and 0.1% to 0.15% lies in the top ten. The data stem from a study of shared clonotypes between healthy human individuals. This sequence originates from a man younger than 35 in good health. V usage is TRBV7-2 and J usage is TRBJ2-7; 11 positions match TRBD2. Sequenced: naive CD4+ T cells sorted from blood. Specified subset: CD45RA+ positively selected. The CDR3 DNA reads as TGTGCCAGCAGCTTAGCGGCTCTAGCGGGAGGCGAGCAGTACTTC. It translates to CASSLAALAGGEQYF.